What follows are 12 T cell receptor beta chains derived from one specimen sequenced in a study of cytomegalovirus exposure and HLA in healthy donors (dated by TCRdb to the late 2010s). The library was produced with the immunoSEQ multiplex PCR assay. A mixture of 60 forward primers for TCR Vbeta segments and 13 reverse primers for TCR Jbeta segments was used in the multiplex PCR. Not all clones reach the TCRdb copy of this immuneACCESS table, which keeps in-frame sequences only. Checked studies attribute under half of the gap to unresolved V genes and leave the rest unexplained. For this sample the table gives some 200,000 clones, of which 60% to 85% were detected only once. The biggest ten clones account for 1.5% to 1.7% of the sample. The sample comprised PBMCs. The receptor source for this set is a girl under 18 in good health and CMV-seropositive.

The chain employs TRBV5-5 and TRBJ1-4; a weak D match, TRBD1 (5 bases). The CDR3 totals 14 residues. From germline, CDR1 is SGHKS and CDR2 YYEKEE (reference sequence). The ends were cut back, 0 bases at V and 6 bases at J, with 9 bases in the middle. Here the CDR3 DNA reads TGTGCCAGCAGCTTGGCCAGGGATTATGAAAAACTGTTTTTT. Its translation is CASSLARDYEKLFF.

The rearrangement uses TRBV7-6 and TRBJ2-2; D is undetermined. The CDR3 is 12 residues long. Germline V CDR1 and CDR2: SGHVS, FNYEAQ. The germline V and J ends were trimmed by 8 bases and 6 bases, with 10 bases remaining between them. The CDR3 DNA sequence: TGTGCCAGCTCCCGCCCGGCCGGGGAGCTGTTTTTT. Amino acid sequence: CASSRPAGELFF. Drawing the rest from reference TRBV7-6 and TRBJ2-2, the complete variable domain is GAGVSQSPRYKVTKRGQDVALRCDPISGHVSLYWYRQALGQGPEFLTYFNYEAQQDKSGLPNDRFSAERPEGSISTLTIQRTEQRDSAMYRCASSRPAGELFFGEGSRLTVL.

This chain joins TRBV10-3 and TRBJ1-2, with D uncertain. Germline V gives CDR1 ENHRY, CDR2 SYGVKD. This CDR3 is built from 13 residues. V lost 10 bases and J lost 0, with 12 bases in between. CDR3 in DNA: TGTGCCACGTTGATAGCCGCTAACTATGGCTACACCTTC. This translates into CATLIAANYGYTF.

The chain couples TRBV5-1 to TRBJ2-3; TRBD2 is a possible D gene (7 bases). Germline loops: CDR1 SGHRS, CDR2 YFSETQ. V dropped 1 base and J dropped 4 bases, with 13 bases sitting between them. This CDR3 comprises 15 residues. The CDR3 nucleotides are TGCGCCAGCAGCTTGTTGGGGGGGCGGGCAGATACGCAGTATTTT. Translating gives CASSLLGGRADTQYF.

V and J are TRBV6-6 and TRBJ1-1; D is unresolved. The CDR3 totals 13 residues. Between the trimmed V and J ends, which lost 5 bases and 1 base, there was a span of 8 bases. Germline V gene data show CDR1 as MNHNY and CDR2 as SVGAGI (reference sequence). In DNA form, the CDR3 reads TGTGCCAGCAGTAGAACGGGGAACACTGAAGCTTTCTTT. Translating it yields CASSRTGNTEAFF.

This clone was seen a single time. V usage is TRBV19 and J usage is TRBJ2-5, with TRBD1 matching over 9 bases. V lost 6 bases, J lost 1 base, and 15 bases stayed unmatched. The length of the CDR3 is 18 residues. The germline gives CDR1 LNHDA, CDR2 SQIVND (reference sequence). Written as DNA, the CDR3 is TGTGCCAGTAGCCTTCATCTTACCGGGACAGGGAGCCAAGAGACCCAGTACTTC. It yields the protein CASSLHLTGTGSQETQYF.

The rearrangement uses TRBV18 and TRBJ2-3, with 9 bases that match TRBD2. The trim removed 4 bases at V and 4 bases at J, leaving 3 bases unmatched. The CDR3 is 14 residues long. Germline loops: CDR1 KGHSH, CDR2 LQKENI. The CDR3 nucleotides are TGTGCCAGCTCACTCTTAGCGGGGGCAGATACGCAGTATTTT. Protein product: CASSLLAGADTQYF.

This chain links TRBV10-3 with TRBJ2-6; the D gene is possibly TRBD1 (6 bases). The CDR3 contains 15 residues. Germline V lookup: CDR1 ENHRY, CDR2 SYGVKD. Trimming removed 3 bases from V and 0 bases from J, with 6 bases in between. CDR3 coding DNA: TGTGCCATCAGTGAAGGGGGCTCTGGGGCCAACGTCCTGACTTTC. Its protein product is CAISEGGSGANVLTF.

This clone was seen only a few times. The chain combines TRBV5-4 with TRBJ2-3, with 7 bases identical to TRBD2. This CDR3 is 16 amino acids long. Losses at the gene ends were 0 bases for V and 0 bases for J; bases not matched to a gene: 4. Germline-derived CDR1 and CDR2 are SGHNT and YYREEE (reference sequence). DNA for the CDR3: TGTGCCAGCAGCTTGGTGCCGGGACTAAGCACAGATACGCAGTATTTT. It specifies CASSLVPGLSTDTQYF.

The V and J genes are TRBV4-3 and TRBJ2-3, with D unclear. Germline-derived CDR1 and CDR2 are LGHNA and YSLEER. The germline V and J ends were trimmed by 4 bases and 5 bases, with 7 bases remaining between them. CDR3 length: 12 amino acids. The CDR3 reads CASSPSGDTQYF. CDR3 nucleotides: TGCGCCAGCAGCCCCTCAGGAGATACGCAGTATTTT.

This clone was detected a few times. V is TRBV7-2 and J is TRBJ1-2, with a weak D call TRBD1 (5 bases). The CDR3 extends over 13 amino acids. The V end lost 4 bases, the J end lost 1 base, and 7 bases lay between the germline ends. Germline CDR1 and CDR2: SGHTA and FQGNSA. The chain's CDR3 is CASSSTVNYGYTF. Here the CDR3 DNA reads TGTGCCAGCAGCTCGACAGTTAACTATGGCTACACCTTC.

The chain uses TRBV12-5 and TRBJ1-1, with 10 bases lining up with TRBD1. The CDR3 is 17 amino acids. The V gene end was trimmed by 1 base and the J gene end by 1 base; junction bases not matched to a gene: 6. CDR1 is LGHNT, CDR2 FRNRAP, per germline. The CDR3 loop reads CASGLDRDRGRNTEAFF. DNA of the CDR3: TGTGCTAGTGGTTTGGACCGGGACAGGGGCCGGAACACTGAAGCTTTCTTT.